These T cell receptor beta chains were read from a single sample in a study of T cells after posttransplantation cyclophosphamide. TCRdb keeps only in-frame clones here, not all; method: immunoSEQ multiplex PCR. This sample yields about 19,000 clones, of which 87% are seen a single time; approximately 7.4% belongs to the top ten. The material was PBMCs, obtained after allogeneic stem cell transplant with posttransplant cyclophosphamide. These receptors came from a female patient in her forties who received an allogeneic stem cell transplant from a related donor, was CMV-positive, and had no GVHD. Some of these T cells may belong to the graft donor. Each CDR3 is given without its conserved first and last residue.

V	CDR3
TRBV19	ASSIGFLSGGDGYT
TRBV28	ASSGSTSGKWYEQY
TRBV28	ASSLGGPPYEQY
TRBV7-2	ASSLRGQDFTDTQY
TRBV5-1	ASSPGDDGYT
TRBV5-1	ASSLAGNTEAF
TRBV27	ASSSGLTDTQY
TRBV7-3	ASSWGTGGGGANVLT
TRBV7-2	ASSLRPVGTDTQY
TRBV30	AWSVQQGASV
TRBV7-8	ASSLNYPGLAAGNEQF
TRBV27	ASRTSLSSGGSYEQY
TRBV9	ASGTGFQPQH
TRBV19	ASSIAHVVPGTSGGYEQY
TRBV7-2	ASSQTGLGAGQY
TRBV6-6	ASTGNLGPNEQF
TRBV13	ASSAGGTVSYEQY
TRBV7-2	ASSSTSGSRNEQY
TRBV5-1	ASSPTGQGNEQY
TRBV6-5	ASSYSKLRTGYEQY
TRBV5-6	ASADVPAGEQY
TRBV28	ASSVGLAGGRVYEQY
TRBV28	ASSSSGQGASGYT
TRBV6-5	ASSLYPGAYNEQF
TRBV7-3	ASSLLKRFGKQF
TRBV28	ASSQGLQETQY
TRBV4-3	ASSQGPGLFTGELF
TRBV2	ASSGTAQGIQY
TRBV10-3	AISESRGTSFQETQY
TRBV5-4	ASTNGASGHNEQF
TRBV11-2	ASSLQGWGTEAF
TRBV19	ASSLQTGMGETQY
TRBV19	ASGTSGNNEQF
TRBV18	ASSPDRVVQETQY
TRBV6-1	ASSEDPTMPQH
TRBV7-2	ASSPGRTGEQF
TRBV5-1	ASSLARQGGSDTQY
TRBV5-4	ASSLPGLHSGNTIY
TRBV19	ASSSGTPGTDTQY
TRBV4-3	ASSQVRGLAGVPYEQY
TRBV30	AWSSRVNTEAF
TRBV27	ASRLTGNTEAF
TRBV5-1	ASSLEASGTSYEQY
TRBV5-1	ASSPLTGYEQY
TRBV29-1	SVGLLAGSYEQY